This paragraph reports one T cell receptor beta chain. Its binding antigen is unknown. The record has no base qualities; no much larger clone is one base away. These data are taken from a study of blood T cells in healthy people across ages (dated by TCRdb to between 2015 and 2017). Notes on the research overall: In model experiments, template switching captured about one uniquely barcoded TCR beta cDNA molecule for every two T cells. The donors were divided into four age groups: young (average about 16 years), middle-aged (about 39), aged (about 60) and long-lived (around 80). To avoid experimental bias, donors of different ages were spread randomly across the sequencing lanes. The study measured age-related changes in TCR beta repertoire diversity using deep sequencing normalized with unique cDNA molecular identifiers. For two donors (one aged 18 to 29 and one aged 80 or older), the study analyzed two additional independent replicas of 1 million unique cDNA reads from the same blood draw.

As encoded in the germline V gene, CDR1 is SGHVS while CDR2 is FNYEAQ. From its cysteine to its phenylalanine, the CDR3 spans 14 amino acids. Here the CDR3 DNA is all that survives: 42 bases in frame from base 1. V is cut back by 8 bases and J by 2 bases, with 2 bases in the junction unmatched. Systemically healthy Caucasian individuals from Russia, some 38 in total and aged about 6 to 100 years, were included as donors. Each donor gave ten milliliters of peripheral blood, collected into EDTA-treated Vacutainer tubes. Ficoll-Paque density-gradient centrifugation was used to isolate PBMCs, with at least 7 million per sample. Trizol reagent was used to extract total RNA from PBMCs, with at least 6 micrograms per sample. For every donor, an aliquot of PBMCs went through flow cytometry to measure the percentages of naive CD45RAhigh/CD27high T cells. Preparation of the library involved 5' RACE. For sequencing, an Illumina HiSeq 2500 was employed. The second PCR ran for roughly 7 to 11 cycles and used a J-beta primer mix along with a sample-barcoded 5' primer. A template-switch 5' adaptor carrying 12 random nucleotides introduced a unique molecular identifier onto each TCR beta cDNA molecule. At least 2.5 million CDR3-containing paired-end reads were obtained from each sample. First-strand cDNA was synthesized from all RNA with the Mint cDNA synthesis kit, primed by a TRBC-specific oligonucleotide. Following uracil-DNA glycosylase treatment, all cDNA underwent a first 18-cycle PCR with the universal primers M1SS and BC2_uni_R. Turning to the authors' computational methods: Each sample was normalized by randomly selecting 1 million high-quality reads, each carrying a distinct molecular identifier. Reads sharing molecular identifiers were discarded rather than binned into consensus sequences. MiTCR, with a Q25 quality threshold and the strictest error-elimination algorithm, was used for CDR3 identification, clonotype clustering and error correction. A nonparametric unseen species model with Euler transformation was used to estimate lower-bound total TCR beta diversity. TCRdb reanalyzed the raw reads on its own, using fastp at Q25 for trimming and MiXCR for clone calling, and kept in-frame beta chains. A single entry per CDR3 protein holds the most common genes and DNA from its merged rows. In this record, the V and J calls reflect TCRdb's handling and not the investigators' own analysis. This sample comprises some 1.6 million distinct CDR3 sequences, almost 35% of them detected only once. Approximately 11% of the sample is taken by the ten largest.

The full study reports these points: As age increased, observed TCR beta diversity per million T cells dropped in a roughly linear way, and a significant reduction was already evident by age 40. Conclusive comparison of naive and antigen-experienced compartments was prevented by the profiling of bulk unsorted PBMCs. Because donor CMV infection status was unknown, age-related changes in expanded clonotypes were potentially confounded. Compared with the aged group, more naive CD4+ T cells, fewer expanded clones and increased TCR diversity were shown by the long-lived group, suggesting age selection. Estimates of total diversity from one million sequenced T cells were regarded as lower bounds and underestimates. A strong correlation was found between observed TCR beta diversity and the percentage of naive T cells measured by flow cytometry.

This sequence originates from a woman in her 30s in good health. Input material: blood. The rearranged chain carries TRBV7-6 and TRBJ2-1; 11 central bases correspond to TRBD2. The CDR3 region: CASVAGGTYNEQFF. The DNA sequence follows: TGTGCCAGCGTAGCGGGGGGGACCTACAATGAGCAGTTCTTC. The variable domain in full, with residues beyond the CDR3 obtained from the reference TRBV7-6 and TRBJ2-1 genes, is GAGVSQSPRYKVTKRGQDVALRCDPISGHVSLYWYRQALGQGPEFLTYFNYEAQQDKSGLPNDRFSAERPEGSISTLTIQRTEQRDSAMYRCASVAGGTYNEQFFGPGTRLTVL.